Given below is one T cell receptor beta chain in context. The data belong to a study of T cells after yellow fever vaccination. Study-level background: Fractions low in cell number were prepared with SMART-Seq v4 Ultra Low Input. General study points: A secondary response was less intense yet reached its peak sooner, at day 5 versus 15. Post-booster repertoires again held most primary-vaccination clones (roughly 95% CD4, roughly 90% CD8).

5'RACE template switching generated TCR cDNA, adding a universal primer site and UMIs. TCRdb used MiXCR to reprocess the 5' RACE reads, holding one entry per CDR3 protein. The repertoire consists of about 85,000 distinct CDR3 sequences, with about 14% occurring once and the leading ten covering 20% to 25%. The receptor comes from a man between 18 and 35 years old who received the YFV17D yellow fever vaccine. The input for sequencing was CD8+ T cells not binding an NS4B(214-222) dextramer, sorted from PBMCs, taken approximately 22 days after the first yellow fever vaccination.

CDR3 loop: CASSSTGGWIYNNEQFF. DNA for the CDR3: TGCGCCAGCAGTTCCACGGGGGGGTGGATATATAACAATGAGCAGTTCTTC. The chain combines TRBV5-1 with TRBJ2-1, with 8 bases aligning to TRBD2. V gave up 5 bases and J gave up 5 bases; unmatched junction bases: 15. Per germline, CDR1 SGHRS and CDR2 YFSETQ. This CDR3 is 17 amino acids long.